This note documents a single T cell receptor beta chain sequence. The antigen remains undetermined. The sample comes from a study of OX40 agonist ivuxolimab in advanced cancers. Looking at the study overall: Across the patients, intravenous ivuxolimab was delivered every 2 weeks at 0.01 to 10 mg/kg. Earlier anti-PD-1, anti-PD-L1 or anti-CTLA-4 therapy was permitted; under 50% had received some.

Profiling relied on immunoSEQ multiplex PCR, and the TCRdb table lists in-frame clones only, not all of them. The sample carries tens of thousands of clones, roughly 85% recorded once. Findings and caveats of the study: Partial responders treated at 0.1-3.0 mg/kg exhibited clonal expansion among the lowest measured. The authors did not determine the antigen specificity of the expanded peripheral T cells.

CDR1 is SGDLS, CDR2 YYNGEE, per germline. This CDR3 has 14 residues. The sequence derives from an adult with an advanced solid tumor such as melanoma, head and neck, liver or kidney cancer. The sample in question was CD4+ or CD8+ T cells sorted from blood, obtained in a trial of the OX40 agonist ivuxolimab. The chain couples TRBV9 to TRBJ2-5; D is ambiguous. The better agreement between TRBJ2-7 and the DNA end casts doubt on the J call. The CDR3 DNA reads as TGTGCCAGCAGTCGGACCGCTCGCGAACGCGAGCAGTACTTC. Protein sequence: CASSRTAREREQYF.